This T cell receptor (beta chain) was sequenced during a study of cytomegalovirus exposure and HLA in healthy donors. Background on the study: In a previous analysis, about 100 million unique TCR beta sequences were found from roughly 180 million T cells. Whole-study findings and limits: Apart from CMV serostatus, no immune exposure information was available. Prior analysis indicated that the majority of TCR beta V segments exhibited productivity approximately 87% or approximately 30% of the time. The authors later found HLA-associated TCR beta chains more clonally expanded than equally common others.

Details on this clone: The antigen remains unidentified.

The CDR3 spans 13 residues. V lost 6 bases and J lost 4; bases outside the gene matches: 5. Germline loops: CDR1 MNHNS, CDR2 SASEGT. The PCR contained 60 Vbeta and 13 Jbeta primers. Here immunoSEQ multiplex PCR was the method, and the copy in TCRdb shows in-frame clones only, minus some. The data show more than 150,000 clones, 80% to 90% seen once. Sequenced sample: PBMCs. V and J are TRBV6-1 and TRBJ1-2; 7 bases fit TRBD1. This clonotype originated in a man between 18 and 35 years old in good health and CMV-seropositive. CDR3 in DNA: TGTGCCAGCAGAGGGACAGAGCGCTATGGCTACACCTTC. Translated, it gives CASRGTERYGYTF.